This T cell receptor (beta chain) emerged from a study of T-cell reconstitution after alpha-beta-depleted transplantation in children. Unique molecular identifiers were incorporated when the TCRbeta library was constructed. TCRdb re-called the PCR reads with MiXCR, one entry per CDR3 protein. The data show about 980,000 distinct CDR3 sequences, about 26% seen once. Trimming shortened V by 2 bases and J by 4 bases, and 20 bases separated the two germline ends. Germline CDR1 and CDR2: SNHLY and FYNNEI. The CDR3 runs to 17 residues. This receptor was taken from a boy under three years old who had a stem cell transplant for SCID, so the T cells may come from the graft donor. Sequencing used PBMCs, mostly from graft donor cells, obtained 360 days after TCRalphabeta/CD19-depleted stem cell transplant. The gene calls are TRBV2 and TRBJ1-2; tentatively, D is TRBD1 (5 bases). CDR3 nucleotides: TGTGCCAGCAGTGAACGGAGGGACTTCACCCCACTCTATGGCTACACCTTC. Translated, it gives CASSERRDFTPLYGYTF.